This T cell receptor (beta chain) was captured in a study of response to subunit inactivated influenza vaccine. The germline V and J ends were trimmed by 6 bases and 4 bases, with 20 bases remaining between them. The CDR3 totals 16 residues. Germline CDR1 is SEHNR and CDR2 is FQNEAQ (reference sequence). A single record per CDR3 protein comes from TCRdb applying MiXCR to the RT-PCR reads. The sample yields under 850,000 distinct CDR3 sequences, roughly 20% seen once. Sequencing used PBMCs from blood, obtained roughly 5 days after vaccination. This sequence joins TRBV7-9 and TRBJ2-3, with D perhaps TRBD1 (5 bases). The source is a man aged 50 to 60 who received an inactivated influenza vaccine. The DNA of the CDR3 is TGTGCCAGCAGTCGCCCCTTCAGGGATCCGGCAGATACGCAGTATTTT. Amino acid sequence: CASSRPFRDPADTQYF. The full variable domain, in which reference TRBV7-9 and TRBJ2-3 provide the parts outside the CDR3, is DTGVSQNPRHKITKRGQNVTFRCDPISEHNRLYWYRQTLGQGPEFLTYFQNEAQLEKSRLLSDRFSAERPKGSFSTLEIQRTEQGDSAMYLCASSRPFRDPADTQYFGPGTRLTVL.